The 11 T cell receptor beta chains given below trace back to one sample, sequenced in a study of T cell responses to AZD1222 COVID-19 vaccine. TCRdb's copy holds only in-frame clones and misses some; the assay was immunoSEQ multiplex PCR. This sample has some 180,000 clones; around 92% occur once, and the top ten carry 10%. Sequences were derived from peripheral blood, sampled on day 0 of AZD1222 vaccination. The receptors derive from an adult in good health.

The chain joins TRBV7-2 to TRBJ2-7, with D possibly called TRBD1 or TRBD2 (5 bases each). CDR3 size: 15 residues. CDR1 SGHTA and CDR2 FQGNSA come from the germline V gene. V lost 5 bases to trimming and J lost 0 bases, with 14 bases between them. CDR3 sequence reads: CASSPVRGASYEQYF. CDR3 bases: TGTGCCAGCAGCCCCGTGAGGGGCGCCTCCTACGAGCAGTACTTC. The entire variable domain, with the rest obtained from reference TRBV7-2 and TRBJ2-7, is as follows: GAGVSQSPSNKVTEKGKDVELRCDPISGHTALYWYRQSLGQGLEFLIYFQGNSAPDKSGLPSDRFSAERTGGSVSTLTIQRTQQEDSAVYLCASSPVRGASYEQYFGPGTRLTVT.

This chain connects TRBV6-5 to TRBJ1-1, with D maybe TRBD1 (5 bases). CDR3 length: 15 residues. The V gene lost 4 bases and the J gene lost 4 bases, with 16 bases spanning the gap. Germline V gene data show CDR1 as MNHEY and CDR2 as SVGAGI. The CDR3 bases are TGTGCCAGCAGTTTATACCGGGGCTCAGGCACTGAAGCTTTCTTT. Residues: CASSLYRGSGTEAFF.

The rearrangement uses TRBV6-4 and TRBJ2-3; possible D gene TRBD1, 6 bases. Germline V gene lookup returns CDR1 MRHNA and CDR2 SNTAGT. The CDR3 loop spans 17 amino acids. Trimming removed 6 bases from V and 1 base from J, with 20 bases in between. DNA for the CDR3: TGTGCCAGCAGCCCCTCGATCGGTGGGGGCGGCACAGATACGCAGTATTTT. Translation: CASSPSIGGGGTDTQYF.

The genes are TRBV3-1 (or the pseudogene TRBV3-2) and TRBJ1-2; D not resolved. The CDR3 runs to 13 residues. The germline V and J ends were trimmed by 4 bases and 8 bases, with 14 bases remaining between them. Germline V CDR1 and CDR2: LGHDT, YNNKEL (reference sequence). This CDR3 reads CASSPSPSEGYTF. The CDR3 DNA is TGTGCCAGCAGCCCCAGCCCCTCGGAAGGCTACACCTTC.

V usage is TRBV19 and J usage is TRBJ2-2; D possibly corresponds to TRBD1 (6 bases). Per the germline V gene, CDR1 is LNHDA and CDR2 is SQIVND (reference sequence). This CDR3 comprises 17 residues. V gave up 4 bases and J gave up 3 bases, with 18 bases separating them. The CDR3 DNA is TGTGCCAGTAGTACCCCCAGCAGGGGCCTATACACCGGGGAGCTGTTTTTT. Translated: CASSTPSRGLYTGELFF.

The chain joins TRBV2 to TRBJ1-3; D remains ambiguous. The CDR3 contains 13 residues. V lost 0 bases, J lost 4 bases, and 4 bases lay in between. Per the germline V gene, CDR1 is SNHLY and CDR2 is FYNNEI. The CDR3 region is CASSEAAGNTIYF. In nucleotides, the CDR3 is TGTGCCAGCAGTGAAGCTGCCGGAAACACCATATATTTT.

The genes are TRBV6-5 and TRBJ1-5; unclear D gene. Germline lookup yields CDR1 MNHEY and CDR2 SVGAGI. This CDR3 has 14 amino acids. V was trimmed by 0 bases and J by 4 bases, leaving 7 bases between them. The CDR3 bases are TGTGCCAGCAGTTACTCGAAAGGAAATCAGCCCCAGCATTTT. It yields the protein CASSYSKGNQPQHF.

The chain recombines TRBV5-1 with TRBJ2-1; either TRBD1 or TRBD2 may fit D (5 bases each). The ends were cut back, 5 bases at V and 8 bases at J, with 20 bases in the middle. The CDR3 is 15 residues long. Germline V gene data show CDR1 as SGHRS and CDR2 as YFSETQ. This chain's CDR3 is CASSYSAMVGDEQFF. Written as DNA, the CDR3 is TGCGCCAGCAGTTATAGCGCAATGGTGGGGGATGAGCAGTTCTTC.

The chain carries TRBV7-9 and TRBJ1-1; no firm D call. The CDR3 runs to 14 residues. V lost 2 bases, J lost 0 bases, and 7 bases lay in between. Looked up from germline, CDR1 is SEHNR and CDR2 is FQNEAQ (reference sequence). CDR3 bases: TGTGCCAGCAGCTTAAATCTGGTGAACACTGAAGCTTTCTTT. This sequence encodes CASSLNLVNTEAFF.

This clone was detected once. This chain uses TRBV5-1 with TRBJ2-2, with 10 bases that match TRBD1. Trimming removed 4 bases from V and 4 bases from J; junction bases left unmatched: 7. From germline, CDR1 is SGHRS and CDR2 YFSETQ. CDR3 length: 16 amino acids. This CDR3 reads CASSRRQGAPTGELFF. CDR3 DNA: TGCGCCAGCAGCCGCCGACAGGGGGCGCCCACCGGGGAGCTGTTTTTT.

The chain is built from TRBV28 and TRBJ2-7; 11 bases are shared with TRBD1. The V segment lost 4 bases and the J segment 6 bases; nucleotides outside the gene matches: 8. This CDR3 region has 15 residues. Germline CDR1 reads MDHEN; CDR2 reads SYDVKM. For the CDR3, the DNA is TGTGCCAGCAGTTCCGAGGGACAGGGGGTAAGCGAGCAGTACTTC. This sequence encodes CASSSEGQGVSEQYF. Using reference TRBV28 and TRBJ2-7 for the parts outside the CDR3, the full variable domain is DVKVTQSSRYLVKRTGEKVFLECVQDMDHENMFWYRQDPGLGLRLIYFSYDVKMKEKGDIPEGYSVSREKKERFSLILESASTNQTSMYLCASSSEGQGVSEQYFGPGTRLTVT.